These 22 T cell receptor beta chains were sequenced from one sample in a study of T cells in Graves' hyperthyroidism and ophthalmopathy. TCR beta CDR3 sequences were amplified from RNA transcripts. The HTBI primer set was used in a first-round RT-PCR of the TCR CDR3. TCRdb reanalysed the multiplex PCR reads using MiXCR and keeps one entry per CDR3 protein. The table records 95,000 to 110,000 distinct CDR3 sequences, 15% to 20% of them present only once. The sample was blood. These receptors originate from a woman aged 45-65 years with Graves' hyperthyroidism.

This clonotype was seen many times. The CDR3, as DNA: TGTGCCAGCAGGCTCCGGGACCATGACAATGAGCAGTTCTTC. This gives the protein CASRLRDHDNEQFF. This sequence joins TRBV2 and TRBJ2-1, with D perhaps TRBD1 or TRBD2 (5 bases each). Germline loops: CDR1 SNHLY, CDR2 FYNNEI. V lost 6 bases, J lost 5 bases, and 14 bases lay in between. The CDR3 has 14 amino acids.

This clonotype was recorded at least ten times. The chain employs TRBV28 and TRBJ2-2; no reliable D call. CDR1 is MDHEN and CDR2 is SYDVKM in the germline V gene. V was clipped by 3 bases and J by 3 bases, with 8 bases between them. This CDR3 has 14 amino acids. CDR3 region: CASSLYLDTGELFF. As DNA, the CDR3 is TGTGCCAGCAGTTTGTACCTCGACACCGGGGAGCTGTTTTTT. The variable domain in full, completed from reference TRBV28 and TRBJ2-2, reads DVKVTQSSRYLVKRTGEKVFLECVQDMDHENMFWYRQDPGLGLRLIYFSYDVKMKEKGDIPEGYSVSREKKERFSLILESASTNQTSMYLCASSLYLDTGELFFGEGSRLTVL.

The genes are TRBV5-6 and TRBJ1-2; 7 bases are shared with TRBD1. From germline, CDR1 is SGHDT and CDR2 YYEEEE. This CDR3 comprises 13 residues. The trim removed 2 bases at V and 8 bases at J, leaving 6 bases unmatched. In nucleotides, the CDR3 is TGTGCCAGCAGCTTAGTCACAGGGGCCGGCTACACCTTC. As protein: CASSLVTGAGYTF.

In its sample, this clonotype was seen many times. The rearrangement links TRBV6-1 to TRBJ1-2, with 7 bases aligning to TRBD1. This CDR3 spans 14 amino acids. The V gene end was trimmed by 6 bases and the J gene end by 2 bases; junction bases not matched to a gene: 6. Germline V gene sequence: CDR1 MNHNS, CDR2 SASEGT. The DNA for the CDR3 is TGTGCCAGCAGGGCGGGACAGAAAAACTATGGCTACACCTTC. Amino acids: CASRAGQKNYGYTF.

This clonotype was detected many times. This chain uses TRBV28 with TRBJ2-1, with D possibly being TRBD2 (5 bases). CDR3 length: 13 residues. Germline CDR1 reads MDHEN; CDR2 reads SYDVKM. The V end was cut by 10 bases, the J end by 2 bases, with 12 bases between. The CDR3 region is CATVQRTYNEQFF. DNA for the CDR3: TGTGCCACGGTCCAGCGGACCTACAATGAGCAGTTCTTC.

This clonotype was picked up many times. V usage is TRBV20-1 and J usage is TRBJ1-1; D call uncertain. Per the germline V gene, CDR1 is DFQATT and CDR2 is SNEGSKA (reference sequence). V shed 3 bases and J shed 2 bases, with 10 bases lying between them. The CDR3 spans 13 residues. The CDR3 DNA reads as TGCAGTGCTAGGGGTCAAGTAAACACTGAAGCTTTCTTT. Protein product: CSARGQVNTEAFF.

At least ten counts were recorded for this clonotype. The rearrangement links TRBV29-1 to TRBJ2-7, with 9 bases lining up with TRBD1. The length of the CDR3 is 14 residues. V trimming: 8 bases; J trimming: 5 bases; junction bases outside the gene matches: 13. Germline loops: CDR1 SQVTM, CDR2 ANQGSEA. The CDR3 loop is CSFIPGQGGNEQYF. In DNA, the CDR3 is TGCAGCTTCATACCGGGACAGGGAGGGAACGAGCAGTACTTC.

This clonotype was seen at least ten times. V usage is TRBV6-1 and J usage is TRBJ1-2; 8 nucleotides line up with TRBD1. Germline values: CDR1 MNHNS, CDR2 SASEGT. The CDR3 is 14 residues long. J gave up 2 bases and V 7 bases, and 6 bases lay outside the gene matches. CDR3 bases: TGTGCCAGCAAGGTAGACAGGGGAAACTATGGCTACACCTTC. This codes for CASKVDRGNYGYTF.

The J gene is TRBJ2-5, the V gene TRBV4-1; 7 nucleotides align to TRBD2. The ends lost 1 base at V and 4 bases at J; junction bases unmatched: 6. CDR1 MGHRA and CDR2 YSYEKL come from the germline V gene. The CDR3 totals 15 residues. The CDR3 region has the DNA TGCGCCAGCAGCCAAGGGGCGGGGGTTCTAGAGACCCAGTACTTC. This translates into CASSQGAGVLETQYF.

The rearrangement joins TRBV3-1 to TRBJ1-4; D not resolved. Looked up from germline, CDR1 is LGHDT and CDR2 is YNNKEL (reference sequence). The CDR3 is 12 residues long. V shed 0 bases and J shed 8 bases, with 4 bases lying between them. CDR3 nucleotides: TGTGCCAGCAGCCAAGAAACCGAAAAACTGTTTTTT. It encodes CASSQETEKLFF.

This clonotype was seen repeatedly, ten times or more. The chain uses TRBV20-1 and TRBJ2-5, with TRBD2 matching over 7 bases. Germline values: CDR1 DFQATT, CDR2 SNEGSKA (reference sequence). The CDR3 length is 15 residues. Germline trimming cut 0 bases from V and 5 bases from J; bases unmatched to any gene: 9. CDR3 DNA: TGCAGTGCTAGAGATATCAGGACTAGGAGGGAGACCCAGTACTTC. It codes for CSARDIRTRRETQYF.

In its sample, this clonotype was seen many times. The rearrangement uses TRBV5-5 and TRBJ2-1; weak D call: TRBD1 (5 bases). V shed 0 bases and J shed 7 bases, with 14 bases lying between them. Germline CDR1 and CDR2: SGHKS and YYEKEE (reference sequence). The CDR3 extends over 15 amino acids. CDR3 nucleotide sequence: TGTGCCAGCAGCTTGGTTTCAGGGTTTCAAAATGAGCAGTTCTTC. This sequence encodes CASSLVSGFQNEQFF. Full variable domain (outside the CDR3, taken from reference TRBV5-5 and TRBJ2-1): DAGVTQSPTHLIKTRGQQVTLRCSPISGHKSVSWYQQVLGQGPQFIFQYYEKEERGRGNFPDRFSARQFPNYSSELNVNALLLGDSALYLCASSLVSGFQNEQFFGPGTRLTVL.

The CDR3 DNA reads TGTGCCAGTACCCCGTTCGGCCGGGAGGGCCCAGATACGCAGTATTTT. It is translated as CASTPFGREGPDTQYF. This sequence joins TRBV19 and TRBJ2-3; 8 positions match TRBD2. Germline V gene data show CDR1 as LNHDA and CDR2 as SQIVND (reference sequence). This CDR3 is 16 amino acids long. The trim removed 7 bases at V and 4 bases at J, leaving 13 bases unmatched.

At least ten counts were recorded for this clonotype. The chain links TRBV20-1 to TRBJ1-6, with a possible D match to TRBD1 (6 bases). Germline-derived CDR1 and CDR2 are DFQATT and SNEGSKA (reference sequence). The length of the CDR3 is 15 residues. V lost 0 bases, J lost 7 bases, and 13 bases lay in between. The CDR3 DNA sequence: TGCAGTGCTAGAGATTGGGACAACCAGAATTCACCCCTCCACTTT. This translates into CSARDWDNQNSPLHF.

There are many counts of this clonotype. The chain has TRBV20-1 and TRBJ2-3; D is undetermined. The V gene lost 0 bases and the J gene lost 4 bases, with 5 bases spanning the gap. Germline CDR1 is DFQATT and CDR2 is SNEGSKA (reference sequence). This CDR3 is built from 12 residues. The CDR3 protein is CSAREGPDTQYF. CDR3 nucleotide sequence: TGCAGTGCTAGAGAAGGGCCAGATACGCAGTATTTT.

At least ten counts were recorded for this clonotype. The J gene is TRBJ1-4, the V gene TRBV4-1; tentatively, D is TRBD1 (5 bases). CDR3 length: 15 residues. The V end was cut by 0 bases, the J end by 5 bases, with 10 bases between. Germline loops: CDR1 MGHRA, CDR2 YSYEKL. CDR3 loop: CASSQDRRENEKLFF. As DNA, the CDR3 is TGCGCCAGCAGCCAAGATCGCAGGGAGAATGAAAAACTGTTTTTT.

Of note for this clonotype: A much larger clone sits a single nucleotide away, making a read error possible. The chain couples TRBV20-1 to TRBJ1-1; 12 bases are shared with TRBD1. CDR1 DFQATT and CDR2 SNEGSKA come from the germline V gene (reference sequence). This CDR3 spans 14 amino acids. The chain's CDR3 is CSAGEGQGASRAFF. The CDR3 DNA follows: TGCAGTGCTGGAGAGGGACAGGGGGCTTCCAGAGCTTTCTTT.

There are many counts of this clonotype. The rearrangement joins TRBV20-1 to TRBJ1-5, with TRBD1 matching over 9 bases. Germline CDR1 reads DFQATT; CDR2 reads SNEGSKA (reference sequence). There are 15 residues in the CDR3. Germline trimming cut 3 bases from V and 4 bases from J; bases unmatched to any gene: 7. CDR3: CSARDPGQGNQPQHF. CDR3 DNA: TGCAGTGCTAGGGACCCGGGACAGGGTAATCAGCCCCAGCATTTT.

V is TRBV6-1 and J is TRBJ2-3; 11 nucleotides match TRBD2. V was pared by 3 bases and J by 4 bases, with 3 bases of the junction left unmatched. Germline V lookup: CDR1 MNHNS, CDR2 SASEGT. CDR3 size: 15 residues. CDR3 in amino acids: CASSDIAGGPDTQYF. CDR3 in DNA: TGTGCCAGCAGTGACATAGCGGGAGGGCCAGATACGCAGTATTTT.

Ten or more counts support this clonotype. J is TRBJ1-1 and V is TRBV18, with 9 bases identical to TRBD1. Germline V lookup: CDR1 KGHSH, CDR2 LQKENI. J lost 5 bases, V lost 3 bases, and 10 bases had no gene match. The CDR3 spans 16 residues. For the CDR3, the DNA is TGTGCCAGCTCACCCGGACAGGGGCGCCATGGGACTGAAGCTTTCTTT. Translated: CASSPGQGRHGTEAFF.

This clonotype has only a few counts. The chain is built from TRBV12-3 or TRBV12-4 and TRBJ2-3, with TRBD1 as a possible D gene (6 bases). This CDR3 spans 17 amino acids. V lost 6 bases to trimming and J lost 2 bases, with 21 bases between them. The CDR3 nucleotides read TGTGCCAGCAGCCTTACAGGGCCCCGGACGCACACAGATACGCAGTATTTT. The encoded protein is CASSLTGPRTHTDTQYF.

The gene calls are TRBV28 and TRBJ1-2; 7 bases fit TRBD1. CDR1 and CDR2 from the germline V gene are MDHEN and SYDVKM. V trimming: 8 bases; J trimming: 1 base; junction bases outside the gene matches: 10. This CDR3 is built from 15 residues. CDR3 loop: CASVYPDRNNYGYTF. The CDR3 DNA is TGTGCCAGCGTTTACCCGGACAGGAATAACTATGGCTACACCTTC.